A selection of T cell receptor beta chains follows, all from one sample in a study of cytomegalovirus exposure and HLA in healthy donors. Profiling relied on immunoSEQ multiplex PCR, and the TCRdb table lists in-frame clones only, not all of them. Among 100,000 to 150,000 clones listed, approximately 80% were seen once. Source material: PBMCs. All receptors come from a woman in her forties in good health and CMV-seropositive. The CDR3 runs from the conserved cysteine through the conserved F or W. The D gene is left open where the match is weak. Part of the rows lack a size; the others show once, few, many or a class for expanded clones.

TRBV30	TRBJ1-1	TRBD1	NA	CASTIQGELNTEAFF	TGTGCCAGTACCATACAGGGGGAGTTGAACACTGAAGCTTTCTTT
TRBV6-5	TRBJ2-3	TRBD2	NA	CASRAGGGDTQYF	TGTGCCAGCAGGGCGGGAGGCGGAGATACGCAGTATTTT
TRBV6-1	TRBJ1-3	NA	NA	CASRRDSGNTIYF	TGTGCCAGCCGTAGAGACTCTGGAAACACCATATATTTT
TRBV5-1	TRBJ2-6	NA	NA	CASTLGGLSSGANVLTF	TGCGCCAGCACTTTGGGGGGTCTTAGCTCTGGGGCCAACGTCCTGACTTTC
TRBV18	TRBJ2-3	NA	NA	CASSPTGPRTDTQYF	TGTGCCAGCTCACCGACAGGACCCCGCACAGATACGCAGTATTTT
TRBV20-1	TRBJ2-7	NA	NA	CSAERVEQYF	TGCAGTGCCGAGAGGGTCGAGCAGTACTTC
TRBV2	TRBJ1-4	NA	NA	CASRQGLRDEKLFF	TGTGCCAGCAGACAGGGCCTGAGAGATGAAAAACTGTTTTTT
TRBV5-4	TRBJ2-7	TRBD2	few	CASSVTSGPYEQYF	TGTGCCAGCAGCGTAACTAGCGGCCCTTACGAGCAGTACTTC
TRBV28	TRBJ2-6	TRBD2	NA	CASSPYPGLAGAGGANVLTF	TGTGCCAGCAGTCCCTACCCCGGACTAGCGGGAGCTGGGGGGGCCAACGTCCTGACTTTC
TRBV29-1	TRBJ2-7	TRBD1	NA	CSVSRQGVGEQYF	TGCAGCGTCTCCCGACAGGGCGTTGGAGAGCAGTACTTC
TRBV29-1	TRBJ2-1	TRBD2	NA	CSVGPGTNNEQFF	TGCAGCGTCGGTCCCGGGACTAACAATGAGCAGTTCTTC
TRBV7-9	TRBJ1-1	NA	NA	CASSSPRNTEAFF	TGTGCCAGCAGCTCCCCCCGGAACACTGAAGCTTTCTTT
TRBV18	TRBJ2-1	NA	NA	CASSPGVGIAYNEQFF	TGTGCCAGCTCACCAGGAGTAGGTATAGCCTACAATGAGCAGTTCTTC
TRBV2	TRBJ2-3	TRBD2	NA	CASRKAGGTDTQYF	TGTGCCAGCAGGAAGGCGGGAGGGACAGATACGCAGTATTTT
TRBV6-5	TRBJ1-2	NA	NA	CASSPPQLIPGGYTF	TGTGCCAGCAGTCCGCCACAGCTCATACCGGGGGGCTACACCTTC
TRBV28	TRBJ2-7	NA	NA	CASSWGGTYEQYF	TGTGCCAGCAGTTGGGGAGGAACCTACGAGCAGTACTTC
TRBV2	TRBJ2-1	TRBD2	NA	CASSDGLAGGMNEQFF	TGTGCCAGCAGTGACGGACTAGCGGGAGGGATGAATGAGCAGTTCTTC
TRBV5-4	TRBJ1-3	TRBD1	NA	CASSLGTGVGNTIYF	TGTGCCAGCAGCTTGGGGACAGGGGTCGGAAACACCATATATTTT
TRBV5-1	TRBJ2-1	NA	NA	CASSLDADIYNEQFF	TGCGCCAGCAGCTTGGATGCCGACATCTACAATGAGCAGTTCTTC
TRBV2	TRBJ1-2	TRBD1	NA	CASSPGQVRGYTF	TGTGCCAGCAGCCCTGGACAGGTACGAGGCTACACCTTC
TRBV2	TRBJ2-2	TRBD2	NA	CASSKRAVGLAGVRVGELFF	TGTGCCAGCAGTAAAAGAGCCGTGGGACTAGCGGGAGTGAGAGTCGGGGAGCTGTTTTTT
TRBV5-1	TRBJ2-1	NA	NA	CASSLREFNLGGYNEQFF	TGCGCCAGCAGCTTGAGAGAATTTAACTTAGGGGGCTACAATGAGCAGTTCTTC
TRBV15	TRBJ2-3	TRBD1	NA	CATSREAGQVGNTQYF	TGTGCCACCAGCAGAGAAGCAGGACAGGTCGGTAATACGCAGTATTTT
TRBV7-9	TRBJ2-1	NA	few	CASSLDSYNEQFF	TGTGCCAGCAGCTTAGACAGCTACAATGAGCAGTTCTTC
TRBV5-1	TRBJ2-1	TRBD2	NA	CASSLLAGAGYNEQFF	TGCGCCAGCAGCTTACTAGCGGGAGCAGGTTACAATGAGCAGTTCTTC
TRBV5-4	TRBJ2-2	TRBD2	few	CASSMGLENTGELFF	TGTGCCAGCAGCATGGGACTAGAGAACACCGGGGAGCTGTTTTTT
TRBV6-6	TRBJ2-7	TRBD1	NA	CASREGTEYEQYF	TGTGCCAGCAGGGAAGGGACAGAGTACGAGCAGTACTTC
TRBV14	TRBJ2-5	NA	NA	CASSQGGHRSALLYQETQYF	TGTGCCAGCAGCCAAGGGGGGCACAGGTCCGCATTGCTCTACCAAGAGACCCAGTACTTC
TRBV6-5	TRBJ1-5	NA	NA	CASKQGDLNQPQHF	TGTGCCAGCAAACAGGGAGATCTCAATCAGCCCCAGCATTTT
TRBV29-1	TRBJ2-3	TRBD2	NA	CSVVAGGTDTQYF	TGCAGCGTGGTGGCGGGAGGCACAGATACGCAGTATTTT
TRBV13	TRBJ1-1	NA	NA	CASSLGAGNTEAFF	TGTGCCAGCAGCTTAGGGGCAGGAAACACTGAAGCTTTCTTT
TRBV19	TRBJ1-5	TRBD1	once	CASRGTGQGAQPQHF	TGTGCCAGTAGGGGGACTGGACAGGGCGCACAGCCCCAGCATTTT
TRBV7-2	TRBJ1-5	TRBD1	NA	CASSFQGGGNQPQHF	TGTGCCAGCAGCTTTCAGGGGGGAGGCAATCAGCCCCAGCATTTT
TRBV10-3	TRBJ1-2	TRBD1	few	CAIRGDRGYGYTF	TGTGCCATCAGAGGGGACAGGGGCTATGGCTACACCTTC
TRBV6-1	TRBJ2-5	TRBD1	NA	CASRPQGQETQYF	TGTGCCAGCAGACCACAGGGGCAAGAGACCCAGTACTTC
TRBV18	TRBJ2-6	TRBD2	once	CASSLGLAGDGANVLTF	TGTGCCAGCTCACTGGGACTAGCGGGAGATGGGGCCAACGTCCTGACTTTC
TRBV7-9	TRBJ1-3	NA	few	CASSPPGISGNTIYF	TGTGCCAGCAGCCCGCCGGGAATATCTGGAAACACCATATATTTT
TRBV9	TRBJ2-1	NA	once	CASSPRTAYNEQFF	TGTGCCAGCAGCCCCCGGACAGCCTACAATGAGCAGTTCTTC
TRBV7-9	TRBJ2-7	TRBD2	NA	CASSTGLAGGPGYEQYF	TGTGCCAGCAGCACGGGACTAGCGGGGGGCCCAGGGTACGAGCAGTACTTC
TRBV29-1	TRBJ1-5	TRBD1	NA	CRNDRGNQPQHF	TGCCGGAATGACAGGGGTAATCAGCCCCAGCATTTT
TRBV11-2	TRBJ2-5	NA	NA	CASSRDSQETQYF	TGTGCCAGCAGCCGGGACTCCCAAGAGACCCAGTACTTC
TRBV5-1	TRBJ1-1	TRBD1	NA	CASSTSGGNTEAFF	TGCGCCAGCAGCACGTCAGGGGGGAACACTGAAGCTTTCTTT
TRBV7-6	TRBJ2-5	TRBD1	few	CASSSRTGVWTQYF	TGTGCCAGCAGCTCTCGGACAGGGGTATGGACCCAGTACTTC
TRBV7-9	TRBJ2-7	TRBD2	once	CASSWTSREQYF	TGTGCCAGCAGCTGGACTAGCCGCGAGCAGTACTTC
TRBV28	TRBJ2-7	TRBD1	NA	CASSFPETGKYEQYF	TGTGCCAGCAGTTTCCCCGAGACAGGGAAGTACGAGCAGTACTTC
TRBV5-1	TRBJ2-2	TRBD1	once	CASSLSGTGYPGELFF	TGCGCCAGCAGCTTGAGTGGGACAGGGTACCCCGGGGAGCTGTTTTTT
TRBV10-3	TRBJ2-6	TRBD2	NA	CAISGGGANSGANVLTF	TGTGCCATCAGTGGCGGGGGGGCGAACTCTGGGGCCAACGTCCTGACTTTC
TRBV5-4	TRBJ2-7	TRBD1	few	CASSLDRGHEQYF	TGTGCCAGCAGCTTAGACAGGGGGCATGAGCAGTACTTC
TRBV28	TRBJ1-2	NA	NA	CASAIAGGYTF	TGTGCCAGCGCCATAGCGGGGGGCTACACCTTC
TRBV5-4	TRBJ1-2	NA	NA	CASSPEQGQGYGYTF	TGTGCCAGCAGCCCGGAACAGGGCCAGGGCTATGGCTACACCTTC
TRBV5-1	TRBJ2-7	TRBD2	few	CASGVGGNYEQYF	TGCGCCAGCGGGGTGGGAGGGAACTACGAGCAGTACTTC
TRBV29-1	TRBJ2-1	TRBD2	NA	CSVEEGRGEQFF	TGCAGCGTTGAAGAAGGGAGGGGTGAGCAGTTCTTC
TRBV4-1	TRBJ2-3	TRBD2	NA	CASSQTSGRVDTQYF	TGCGCCAGCAGCCAAACTAGCGGGAGAGTAGATACGCAGTATTTT